This entry is about one TCR beta chain. This entry is derived from a study of shared T cell receptors in the human thymus. Germline lookup yields CDR1 MDHEN and CDR2 SYDVKM. V was clipped by 5 bases and J by 6 bases; unmatched bases: 10. The CDR3 totals 16 residues. Profiled with immunoSEQ multiplex PCR; TCRdb holds only in-frame clones, not every one. In the table there are hundreds of thousands of clones, 87% of which are singletons. The sample also formed part of further work on human thymus T cells. This second study says: Donor material was obtained from healthy Finnish infants undergoing corrective surgery for congenital heart defects. The study used thymus tissue resected during corrective heart surgery. Related reports documented highly overlapping thymic repertoires among unrelated individuals.

The J gene is TRBJ1-5, the V gene TRBV28; 10 nucleotides match TRBD1. Material for sequencing was thymocytes. The source is a boy under two years old with a congenital heart defect. CDR3 nucleotides: TGTGCCAGCAGTACAACTGACAGGGGGCCTGCTCAGCCCCAGCATTTT. This encodes CASSTTDRGPAQPQHF. The full variable domain, its missing parts supplied by reference TRBV28 and TRBJ1-5, is DVKVTQSSRYLVKRTGEKVFLECVQDMDHENMFWYRQDPGLGLRLIYFSYDVKMKEKGDIPEGYSVSREKKERFSLILESASTNQTSMYLCASSTTDRGPAQPQHFGDGTRLSIL.